The rows below give T cell receptor beta chains drawn from one sample of a study of CD8+CD57+ T cells in acquired aplastic anemia. TCRdb recomputed calls from the reads with MiXCR, one row per CDR3 protein. The table lists 150,000 to 200,000 distinct CDR3 sequences, about three fifths of them singletons, with approximately 44% in the top ten. Input material: sorted CD4+, CD8+, or CD8+CD57+ T cells (not recorded which) from PBMCs. Source of these receptors: a human donor with severe aplastic anemia or a healthy control (not recorded which). Both conserved end residues are part of each CDR3. The D gene is left open where the match is weak. The size field is filled for only some rows; it gives once, few, many or a size class.

TRBV20-1	-	-	TRBJ1-1	CSAVPPALTEAFF	TGCAGTGCTGTTCCCCCTGCGCTGACTGAGGCTTTCTTT
TRBV20-1	-	-	TRBJ1-2	CSASLATPYGYTF	TGCAGTGCTAGCCTCGCGACCCCCTATGGCTACACCTTC
TRBV7-8	-	many	TRBJ2-7	CASSLAGGPSYEQYF	TGTGCCAGCAGCTTAGCGGGGGGACCGAGCTACGAGCAGTACTTC
TRBV3-1	TRBD1	-	TRBJ1-5	CASSQGQGNQPQHF	TGTGCCAGCAGCCAAGGACAGGGGAATCAGCCCCAGCATTTT
TRBV2	-	-	TRBJ1-6	CASSETNGYNSPLHF	TGTGCCAGCAGTGAAACGAACGGCTATAATTCACCCCTCCACTTT
TRBV20-1	TRBD1	-	TRBJ1-1	CSAKPMTGSEGLNTEAFF	TGCAGTGCTAAACCGATGACAGGGAGCGAGGGACTGAACACTGAAGCTTTCTTT
TRBV7-9	-	-	TRBJ2-4	CASSLASGKKNIQYF	TGTGCCAGCAGCTTAGCCTCGGGGAAAAAAAACATTCAGTACTTC
TRBV5-5	TRBD1	many	TRBJ1-2	CAVAGQGDGYTF	TGTGCCGTGGCGGGACAGGGGGATGGCTACACCTTC
TRBV2	-	-	TRBJ1-1	CASSSFDGSQAFF	TGTGCCAGCAGTTCTTTCGACGGATCCCAAGCTTTCTTT
TRBV4-2	-	once	TRBJ1-1	CASSQLAGGHDTEAFF	TGTGCCAGCAGCCAACTAGCGGGGGGGCACGACACTGAAGCTTTCTTT
TRBV4-2	-	few	TRBJ2-1	CASSQDEGAGNNEQFF	TGTGCCAGCAGCCAAGATGAGGGGGCGGGAAACAATGAGCAGTTCTTC
TRBV25-1	TRBD1	few	TRBJ2-5	CASSVSLGQGRYQETQYF	TGTGCCAGCAGTGTATCCCTGGGACAGGGCCGGTACCAAGAGACCCAGTACTTC
TRBV5-1	TRBD2	-	TRBJ2-3	CASSWEGSGDTQYF	TGTGCCAGCAGCTGGGAGGGATCGGGAGATACGCAGTATTTT
TRBV20-1	-	few	TRBJ2-7	CSAPRGYEQYF	TGCAGTGCTCCCAGAGGCTACGAGCAGTACTTC
TRBV4-1	TRBD1	-	TRBJ2-3	CASSQEGQGGYTQYF	TGCGCCAGCAGCCAGGAGGGACAGGGAGGTTATACGCAGTATTTT
TRBV30	-	few	TRBJ2-2	CAGDVGNTGELFF	TGTGCCGGGGATGTGGGAAACACCGGGGAGCTGTTTTTT
TRBV7-6	-	many	TRBJ2-7	CASSLGQGDWDDEQYF	TGTGCCAGCAGCTTAGGCCAGGGGGACTGGGACGACGAGCAGTACTTC
TRBV7-4	TRBD1	-	TRBJ1-5	CASSLGRTGGNQPQHF	TGTGCCAGCAGCTTAGGGCGGACAGGGGGTAATCAGCCCCAGCATTTT
TRBV5-1	TRBD2	-	TRBJ2-1	CASSFSSGGAGYNEQFF	TGTGCCAGCAGCTTTTCGAGCGGGGGGGCGGGGTACAATGAGCAGTTCTTC
TRBV29-1	-	-	TRBJ2-2	CSVESGGNTGELFF	TGCAGCGTTGAAAGTGGCGGGAACACCGGGGAGCTGTTTTTT
TRBV7-9	TRBD2	-	TRBJ2-1	CASSRPAGANNEQFF	TGTGCCAGCAGCCGACCCGCGGGAGCGAACAATGAGCAGTTCTTC
TRBV6-1	TRBD2	-	TRBJ2-7	CASSETSGIFYEQYF	TGTGCCAGCAGTGAGACTAGCGGGATCTTCTACGAGCAGTACTTC
TRBV5-4	TRBD2	few	TRBJ2-2	CASSPAGVGDTGELFF	TGTGCCAGCAGCCCCGCGGGGGTGGGCGACACCGGGGAGCTGTTTTTT
TRBV7-2	-	-	TRBJ2-7	CASSPAVVSYEQYF	TGTGCCAGCAGCCCCGCGGTCGTGTCCTACGAGCAGTACTTC
TRBV4-3	-	-	TRBJ2-3	CASSQDGGADTQYF	TGCGCCAGCAGCCAAGATGGGGGTGCAGATACGCAGTATTTT
TRBV7-8	TRBD2	-	TRBJ2-5	CASSSRLAGGDTEETQYF	TGTGCCAGCAGCTCCCGACTAGCGGGGGGCGATACCGAAGAGACCCAGTACTTC
TRBV10-1	-	-	TRBJ1-2	CASSDGSYDYTF	TGCGCCAGCAGTGATGGGAGCTATGACTACACCTTC
TRBV6-2/TRBV6-3	-	many	TRBJ2-7	CASCPRVATYEQYF	TGTGCCAGCTGCCCCAGGGTGGCGACCTACGAGCAGTACTTC
TRBV12-3/TRBV12-4	TRBD1	-	TRBJ2-3	CASSKLDRGTRVTDTQYF	TGTGCCAGCAGCAAACTGGACAGGGGTACCCGGGTCACAGATACGCAGTATTTT
TRBV6-5	TRBD2	-	TRBJ2-3	CASSTGSSGGAGTQYF	TGTGCCAGCAGTACCGGGTCTAGCGGGGGGGCAGGTACGCAGTATTTT
TRBV5-1	-	many	TRBJ2-3	CASSLAGTGWIQDTQYF	TGCGCCAGCAGCTTGGCCGGCACGGGTTGGATTCAAGATACGCAGTATTTT
TRBV11-2	TRBD2	-	TRBJ2-7	CASSGLANEQYF	TGTGCCAGCAGCGGACTAGCTAACGAGCAGTACTTC